This TCR beta chain was sequenced during a study of OX40 agonist ivuxolimab in advanced cancers. Study overall: Participants could have had prior anti-PD-1, anti-PD-L1 or anti-CTLA-4 therapy, and less than 45% had some. General study points: At doses 0.1 to 3.0 mg/kg, CD4+ and CD8+ clones expanded.

The CDR3 loop spans 11 amino acids. In germline, CDR1 is MNHNY, CDR2 SVGAGI (reference sequence). The ends were cut back, 8 bases at V and 10 bases at J, with 14 bases in the middle. About this clone itself: Its antigen is unidentified.

Measured with immunoSEQ multiplex PCR; TCRdb has only the in-frame clones, and not every one. In the table there are more than 85,000 clones, roughly nine tenths of which are singletons. This specimen consisted of CD4+ or CD8+ T cells sorted from blood, obtained in a trial of the OX40 agonist ivuxolimab. The gene calls are TRBV6-6 and TRBJ1-1, with D tentatively TRBD1 (5 bases). The origin of this receptor is an adult with an advanced solid tumor such as melanoma, head and neck, liver or kidney cancer. The CDR3 DNA is TGTGCCAGCCTTCAGACAGTGGTAGCTTTCTTT. Translated: CASLQTVVAFF.